The next 5 T cell receptor beta chains were all read from a single sample in a study of blood T cell repertoires in COVID-19. Profiling relied on immunoSEQ multiplex PCR, and the TCRdb table lists in-frame clones only, not all of them. The top ten hold 3% to 4% of the sample, which has 200,000 to 300,000 clones, about 90% seen once. Sequencing input: PBMCs or T cells enriched from blood (not recorded which). These receptors were obtained from a woman aged 25 to 39 with acute COVID-19.

CDR3 DNA sequence: TGTGTCAGAAGCCCACCGAGGGGCAGGGGGCTCGGCAATCAGCCCCAGCATTTT. Protein product: CVRSPPRGRGLGNQPQHF. The chain joins TRBV7-5 to TRBJ1-5; whether TRBD1, the table's D call, matches the DNA was not checked. TRBV7-5 is tagged as a pseudogene. The length of the CDR3 is 18 residues.

The chain carries TRBV12-3 or TRBV12-4 and TRBJ1-2; 8 bases line up with TRBD1. The CDR3 totals 13 residues. V was pared by 10 bases and J by 4 bases, with 8 bases of the junction left unmatched. CDR3 sequence reads: CAISQGAGYGYTF. The CDR3 DNA sequence: TGTGCCATCTCTCAGGGGGCCGGCTATGGCTACACCTTC.

This clone was found a few times. The chain employs TRBV2 and TRBJ1-5; the D is unclear. V lost 8 bases, J lost 4 bases, and 21 bases lay in between. CDR1 is SNHLY, CDR2 FYNNEI, per germline. This CDR3 has 16 amino acids. The CDR3 DNA reads TGTGCCAGCTCCCTTGGCGGATATAACATTAATCAGCCCCAGCATTTT. It is translated as CASSLGGYNINQPQHF.

This chain uses TRBV3-1 (or the pseudogene TRBV3-2) with TRBJ2-1, with D tentatively TRBD1 (6 bases). The CDR3 has 15 amino acids. Per germline, CDR1 LGHDT and CDR2 YNNKEL (reference sequence). Trimming removed 1 base from V and 1 base from J, with 8 bases in between. The CDR3 loop reads CASSQGGQSYNEQFF. CDR3 DNA sequence: TGTGCCAGCAGCCAAGGCGGACAGTCCTACAATGAGCAGTTCTTC.

The chain joins TRBV5-1 to TRBJ1-5; 9 nucleotides line up with TRBD1. CDR1 and CDR2 (germline): SGHRS, YFSETQ. V gave up 0 bases and J gave up 4 bases; unmatched junction bases: 2. CDR3 length equals 15 residues. The CDR3 sequence: CASSLGQGENQPQHF. The CDR3 nucleotides read TGCGCCAGCAGCTTGGGACAGGGGGAAAATCAGCCCCAGCATTTT.